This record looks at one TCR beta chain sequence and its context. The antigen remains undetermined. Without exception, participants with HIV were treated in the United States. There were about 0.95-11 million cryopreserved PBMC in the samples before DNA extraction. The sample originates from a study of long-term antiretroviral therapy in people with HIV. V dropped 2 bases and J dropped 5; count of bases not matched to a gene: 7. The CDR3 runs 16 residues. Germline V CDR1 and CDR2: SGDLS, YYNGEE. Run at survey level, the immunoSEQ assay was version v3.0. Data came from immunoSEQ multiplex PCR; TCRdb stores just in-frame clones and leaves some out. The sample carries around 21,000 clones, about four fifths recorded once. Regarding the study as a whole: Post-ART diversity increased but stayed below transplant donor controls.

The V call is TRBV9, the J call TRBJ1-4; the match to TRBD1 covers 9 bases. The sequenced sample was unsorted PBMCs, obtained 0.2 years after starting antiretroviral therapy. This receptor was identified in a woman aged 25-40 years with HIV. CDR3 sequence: CASSVNTGGPNEKLFF. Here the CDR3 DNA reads TGTGCCAGCAGCGTTAATACAGGGGGCCCCAATGAAAAACTGTTTTTT.